This T cell receptor beta chain comes out of a study of blood T cell repertoires in COVID-19. The CDR3 spans 15 residues. Losses at the gene ends were 5 bases for V and 9 bases for J; bases not matched to a gene: 12. Germline values: CDR1 MDHEN, CDR2 SYDVKM. The protocol was immunoSEQ multiplex PCR, while the TCRdb copy is restricted to in-frame clones and leaves out a portion. The sample records approximately 180,000 clones, 70% to 80% being singletons. Sequencing used PBMCs or T cells enriched from blood (not recorded which). This receptor was taken from a woman between 50 and 59 years old who had recovered from COVID-19. This chain joins TRBV28 and TRBJ2-1; 8 nucleotides match TRBD1. The CDR3 reads CASSALRTGYGEQFF. The CDR3 DNA sequence: TGTGCCAGCAGTGCCCTAAGGACAGGGTACGGTGAGCAGTTCTTC.